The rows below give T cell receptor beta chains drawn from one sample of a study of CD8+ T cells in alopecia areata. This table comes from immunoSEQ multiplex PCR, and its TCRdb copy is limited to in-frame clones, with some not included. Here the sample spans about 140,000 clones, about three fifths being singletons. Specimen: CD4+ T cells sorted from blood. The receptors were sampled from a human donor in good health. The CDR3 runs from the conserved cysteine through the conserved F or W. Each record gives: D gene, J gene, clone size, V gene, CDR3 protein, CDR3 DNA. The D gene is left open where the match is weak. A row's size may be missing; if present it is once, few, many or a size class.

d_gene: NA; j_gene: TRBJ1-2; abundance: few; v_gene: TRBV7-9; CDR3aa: CASSFNREGYTF; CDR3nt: TGTGCCAGCAGCTTTAACAGGGAAGGCTACACCTTC
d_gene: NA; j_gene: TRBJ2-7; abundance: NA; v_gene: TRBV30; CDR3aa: CAWSDSSYEQYF; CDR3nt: TGTGCCTGGAGTGACAGCTCCTACGAGCAGTACTTC
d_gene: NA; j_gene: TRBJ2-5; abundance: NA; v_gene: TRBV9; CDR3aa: CASSAEPGRAQYF; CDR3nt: TGTGCCAGCAGCGCAGAGCCCGGTAGGGCCCAGTACTTC
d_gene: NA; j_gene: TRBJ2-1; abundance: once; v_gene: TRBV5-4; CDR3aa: CASSLMGGRYNEQFF; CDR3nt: TGTGCCAGCAGCTTGATGGGAGGCCGCTACAATGAGCAGTTCTTC
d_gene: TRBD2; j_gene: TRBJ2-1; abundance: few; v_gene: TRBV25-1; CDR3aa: CASSDLSGSVFF; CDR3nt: TGTGCCAGCAGTGATCTGAGCGGGAGTGTGTTCTTC
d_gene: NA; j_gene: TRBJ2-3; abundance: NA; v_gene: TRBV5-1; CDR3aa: CASSEDTDTQYF; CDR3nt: TGCGCCAGCTCCGAGGACACAGATACGCAGTATTTT
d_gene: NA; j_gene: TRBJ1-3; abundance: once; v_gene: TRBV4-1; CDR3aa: CASSHVPRPGSGNTIYF; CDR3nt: TGCGCCAGCAGCCATGTCCCCCGCCCGGGATCTGGAAACACCATATATTTT
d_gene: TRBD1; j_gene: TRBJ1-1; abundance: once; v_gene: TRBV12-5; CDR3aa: CASGNGQANTEAFF; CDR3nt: TGTGCTAGTGGTAACGGACAGGCGAACACTGAAGCTTTCTTT
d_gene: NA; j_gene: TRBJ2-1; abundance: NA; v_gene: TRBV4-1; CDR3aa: CASSSQDLTGSYNEQFF; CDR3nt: TGCGCCAGCAGCTCGCAAGATCTGACTGGCTCCTACAATGAGCAGTTCTTC
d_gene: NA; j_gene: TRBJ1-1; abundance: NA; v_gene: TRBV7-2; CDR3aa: CASSSWIGGAFF; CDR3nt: TGTGCCAGCAGCTCATGGATCGGGGGAGCTTTCTTT
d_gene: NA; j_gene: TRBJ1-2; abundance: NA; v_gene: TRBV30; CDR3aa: CARSQGGSFYGYTF; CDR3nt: TGTGCCCGCTCCCAGGGAGGCTCCTTCTATGGCTACACCTTC
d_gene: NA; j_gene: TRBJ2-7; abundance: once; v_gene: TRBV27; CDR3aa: CASRLTFSAYEQYF; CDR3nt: TGTGCCAGCAGGCTAACCTTTAGTGCCTACGAGCAGTACTTC
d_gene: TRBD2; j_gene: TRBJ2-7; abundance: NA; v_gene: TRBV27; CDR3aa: CASCRGGGYEQYF; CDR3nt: TGTGCCAGCTGCCGGGGGGGCGGCTACGAGCAGTACTTC
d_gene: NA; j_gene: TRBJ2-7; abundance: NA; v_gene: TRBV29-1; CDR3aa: CSAELGPYEQYF; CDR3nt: TGCAGCGCGGAATTGGGGCCCTACGAGCAGTACTTC
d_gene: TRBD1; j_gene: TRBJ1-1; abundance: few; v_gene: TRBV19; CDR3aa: CASSVKGQAGSTEAFF; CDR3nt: TGTGCCAGTAGCGTCAAGGGACAGGCTGGGAGCACTGAAGCTTTCTTT
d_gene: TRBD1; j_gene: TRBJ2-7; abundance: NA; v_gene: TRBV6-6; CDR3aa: CASRATGEKVYEQYF; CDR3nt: TGTGCCAGCAGAGCAACAGGGGAAAAGGTCTACGAGCAGTACTTC
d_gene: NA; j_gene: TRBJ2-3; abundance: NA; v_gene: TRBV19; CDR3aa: CAWLNTDTQYF; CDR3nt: TGTGCCTGGTTAAACACAGATACGCAGTATTTT
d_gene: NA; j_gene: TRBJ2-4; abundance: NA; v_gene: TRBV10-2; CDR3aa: CASSESGENIQYF; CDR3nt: TGCGCCAGCAGTGAGTCAGGGGAAAACATTCAGTACTTC
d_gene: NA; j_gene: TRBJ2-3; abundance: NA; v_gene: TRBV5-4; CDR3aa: CASRRQSSTDTQYF; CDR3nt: TGTGCCAGCCGGCGGCAGTCTAGCACAGATACGCAGTATTTT
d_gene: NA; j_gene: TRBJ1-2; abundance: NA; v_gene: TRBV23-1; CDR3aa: CASSQVGQDSNYGYTF; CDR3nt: TGCGCCAGCAGTCAAGTAGGTCAGGATTCTAACTATGGCTACACCTTC
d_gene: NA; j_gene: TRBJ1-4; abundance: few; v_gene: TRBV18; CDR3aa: CASSPSGRLNEKLFF; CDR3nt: TGTGCCAGCTCACCCTCGGGACGGCTAAATGAAAAACTGTTTTTT
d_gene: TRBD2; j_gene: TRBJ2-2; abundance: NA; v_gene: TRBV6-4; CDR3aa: CASSGLADTGELFF; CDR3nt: TGTGCCAGCAGTGGACTAGCGGACACCGGGGAGCTGTTTTTT
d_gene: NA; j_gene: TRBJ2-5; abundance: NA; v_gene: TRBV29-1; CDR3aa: CSAWDLQETQYF; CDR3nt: TGCAGCGCCTGGGACTTACAAGAGACCCAGTACTTC
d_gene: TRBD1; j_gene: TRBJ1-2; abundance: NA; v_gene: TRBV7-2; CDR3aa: CASSAYSGGGYTF; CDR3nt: TGTGCCAGCAGCGCCTACTCAGGGGGTGGCTACACCTTC
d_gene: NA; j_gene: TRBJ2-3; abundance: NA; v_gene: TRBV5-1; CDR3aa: CASRRGAEGTDTQYF; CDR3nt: TGCGCCAGCAGGCGGGGAGCCGAAGGAACAGATACGCAGTATTTT
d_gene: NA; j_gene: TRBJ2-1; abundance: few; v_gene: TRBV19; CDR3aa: CASSRGVAEQFF; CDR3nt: TGTGCCAGTAGTCGAGGAGTCGCCGAGCAGTTCTTC
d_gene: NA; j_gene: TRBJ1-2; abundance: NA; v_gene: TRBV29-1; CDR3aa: CSVANGVVNYGYTF; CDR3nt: TGCAGCGTGGCGAATGGGGTAGTTAACTATGGCTACACCTTC
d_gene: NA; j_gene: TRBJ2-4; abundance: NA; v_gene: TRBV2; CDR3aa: CASSGKGFNIQYF; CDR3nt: TGTGCCAGCAGTGGAAAGGGATTTAACATTCAGTACTTC
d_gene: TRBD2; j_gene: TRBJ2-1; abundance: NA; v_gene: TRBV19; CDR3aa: CASSIGQGTSGKYNEQFF; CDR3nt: TGTGCCAGTAGTATAGGGCAGGGGACTAGCGGAAAATACAATGAGCAGTTCTTC
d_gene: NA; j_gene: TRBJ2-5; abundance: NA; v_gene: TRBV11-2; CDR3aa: CASSGRDGAFGETQYF; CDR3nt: TGTGCCAGCAGCGGAAGGGATGGGGCCTTTGGAGAGACCCAGTACTTC
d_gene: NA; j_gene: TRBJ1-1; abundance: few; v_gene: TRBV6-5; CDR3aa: CASSYEGGANTEAFF; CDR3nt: TGTGCCAGCAGTTACGAGGGGGGCGCGAACACTGAAGCTTTCTTT
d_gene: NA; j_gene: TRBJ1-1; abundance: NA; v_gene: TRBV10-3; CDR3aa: CAISEVRIPEAFF; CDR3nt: TGTGCCATCAGTGAAGTCCGGATCCCTGAAGCTTTCTTT
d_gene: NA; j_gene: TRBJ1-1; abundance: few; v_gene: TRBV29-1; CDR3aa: CSVEGRMNTEAFF; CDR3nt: TGCAGCGTTGAGGGCAGGATGAACACTGAAGCTTTCTTT
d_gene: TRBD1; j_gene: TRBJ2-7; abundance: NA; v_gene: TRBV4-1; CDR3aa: CASSQLDGTGLYEQYF; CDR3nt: TGCGCCAGCAGCCAACTGGACGGGACAGGCTTGTACGAGCAGTACTTC
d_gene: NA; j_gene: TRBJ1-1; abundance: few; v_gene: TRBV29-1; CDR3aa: CSVERTENTEAFF; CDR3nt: TGCAGCGTTGAACGGACTGAGAACACTGAAGCTTTCTTT
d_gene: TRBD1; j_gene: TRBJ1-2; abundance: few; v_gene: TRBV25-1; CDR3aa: CASSGRDRVRGYTF; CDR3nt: TGTGCCAGCAGTGGCCGGGACAGGGTTCGTGGCTACACCTTC
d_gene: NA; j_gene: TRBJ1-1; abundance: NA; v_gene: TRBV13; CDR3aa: CASSPDFWMNTEAFF; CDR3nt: TGTGCCAGCAGCCCAGACTTTTGGATGAACACTGAAGCTTTCTTT
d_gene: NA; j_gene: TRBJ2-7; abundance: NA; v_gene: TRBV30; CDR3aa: CAWSVDGSYEQYF; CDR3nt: TGTGCCTGGAGTGTTGACGGCTCCTACGAGCAGTACTTC
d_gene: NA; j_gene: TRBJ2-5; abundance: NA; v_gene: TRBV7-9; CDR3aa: CASSLADWYQETQYF; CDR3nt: TGTGCCAGCAGCTTAGCCGATTGGTACCAAGAGACCCAGTACTTC
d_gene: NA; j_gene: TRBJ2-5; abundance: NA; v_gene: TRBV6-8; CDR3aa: CASSYSRGTTGETQYF; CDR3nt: TGTGCCAGCAGTTACTCTCGAGGCACCACGGGAGAGACCCAGTACTTC
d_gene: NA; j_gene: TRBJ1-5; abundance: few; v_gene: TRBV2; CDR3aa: CASRSGTVGFWPQHF; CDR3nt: TGTGCCAGCAGATCCGGGACGGTGGGTTTTTGGCCCCAGCATTTT
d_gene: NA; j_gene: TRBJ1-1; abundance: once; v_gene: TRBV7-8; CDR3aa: CASSLPARGEAFF; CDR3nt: TGTGCCAGCAGCTTACCGGCCCGCGGCGAAGCTTTCTTT
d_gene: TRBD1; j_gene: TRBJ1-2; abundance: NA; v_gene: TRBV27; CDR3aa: CASSFRRDREYGYTF; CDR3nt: TGTGCCAGCAGTTTTCGTCGGGACAGGGAATATGGCTACACCTTC
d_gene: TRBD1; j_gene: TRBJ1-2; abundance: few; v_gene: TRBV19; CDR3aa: CASSTTGAMGNYGYTF; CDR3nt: TGTGCCAGTAGTACGACAGGGGCCATGGGGAACTATGGCTACACCTTC
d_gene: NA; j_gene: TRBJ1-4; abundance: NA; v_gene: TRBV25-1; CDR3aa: CASSAHTTNEKLFF; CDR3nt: TGTGCCAGCAGTGCCCATACAACTAATGAAAAACTGTTTTTT
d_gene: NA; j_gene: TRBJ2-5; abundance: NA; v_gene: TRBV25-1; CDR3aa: CASRETGKETQYF; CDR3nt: TGTGCCAGCAGGGAGACAGGCAAAGAGACCCAGTACTTC
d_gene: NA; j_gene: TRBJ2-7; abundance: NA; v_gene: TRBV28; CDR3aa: CASTREHEQYF; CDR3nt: TGTGCCAGCACCCGGGAGCACGAGCAGTACTTC
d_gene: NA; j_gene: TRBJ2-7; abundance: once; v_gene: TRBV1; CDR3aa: CTSSQQLLGPRTSYEQYF; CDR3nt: TGCACCAGCAGCCAACAACTGTTGGGGCCCCGCACCTCCTACGAGCAGTACTTC
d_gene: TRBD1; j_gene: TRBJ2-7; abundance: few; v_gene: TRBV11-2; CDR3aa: CASSPIRRGQGRYEQYF; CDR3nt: TGTGCCAGCAGCCCCATACGTCGCGGACAGGGCCGCTACGAGCAGTACTTC